This T cell receptor (beta chain) was profiled in a study of Graves' ophthalmopathy and Graves' hyperthyroidism. Study-wide context: Sampling took place at initial diagnosis, with peripheral blood obtained before any treatment. Study-level findings and limits: Ophthalmopathy progression predictions by the model showed around 72% specificity and approximately 70% sensitivity.

Amplification targeted the TCR beta CDR3 regions, with RNA transcripts as the source material. HTBI primers served in a first-round RT-PCR, which a second-round multiplex PCR followed. TCRdb re-called the multiplex PCR reads with MiXCR, one entry per CDR3 protein. The sample carries a few hundred thousand distinct CDR3 sequences, 17% recorded once. From germline, CDR1 is MNHEY and CDR2 SVGAGI. V was trimmed by 2 bases and J by 3 bases, leaving 7 bases between them. The CDR3 has 13 amino acids. This clonotype has only a few counts. Its antigen is as yet unknown. This clonotype originated in an adult woman with stable Graves' hyperthyroidism. The chain employs TRBV6-5 and TRBJ2-5; tentatively, D is TRBD2 (6 bases). The source material was peripheral blood. CDR3 bases: TGTGCCAGCAGTTACAGGGAGGAAGAGACCCAGTACTTC. It translates to CASSYREEETQYF.